This entry lists 5 T cell receptor beta chains sequenced from one sample in a study of T-cell reconstitution after alpha-beta-depleted transplantation in children (dated by TCRdb to the mid-2010s). Receptor amplification or capture employed PCR. The listed sequencing device is Illumina HiSeq 2500. TCR libraries were prepared with molecular barcoding, using unique molecular identifiers to normalize TCRbeta repertoire quantification. TCRdb itself trimmed the public reads at Q25 with fastp, ran MiXCR and retained productive beta chains. Here each entry gathers all rows of one CDR3 protein and keeps the most common genes and DNA. This sample lists hundreds of thousands of distinct CDR3 sequences; 10% to 15% were detected once. Of the sample, roughly 4.5% is held by the ten largest clones. The specimen was PBMCs, collected from the stem cell graft. The receptors come from a human donor who donated a stem cell graft to a child with Fanconi anemia.

There are a few counts of this clonotype. The rearrangement uses TRBV6-5 and TRBJ1-4; D is possibly TRBD1 (5 bases). This CDR3 comprises 15 residues. The V end was cut by 0 bases, the J end by 5 bases, with 10 bases between. Germline CDR1 MNHEY, CDR2 SVGAGI. The CDR3 region is CASSYSTANNEKLFF. In nucleotides, the CDR3 is TGTGCCAGCAGTTACTCGACAGCAAACAATGAAAAACTGTTTTTT.

This rearrangement joins TRBV4-3 to TRBJ1-3; D gene ambiguous. Germline CDR1 reads LGHNA; CDR2 reads YSLEER. V was shortened by 1 base and J by 3 bases, with 4 bases between the two germline ends. The length of the CDR3 is 13 residues. The DNA for the CDR3 is TGCGCCAGCAGCCAAGGTATTGGAAACACCATATATTTT. Protein sequence: CASSQGIGNTIYF.

This clonotype was detected a few times. The genes are TRBV20-1 and TRBJ1-5, with D unclear. V lost 5 bases to trimming and J lost 2 bases, with 7 bases between them. CDR1 and CDR2 from the germline V gene are DFQATT and SNEGSKA (reference sequence). This CDR3 region has 12 residues. The CDR3 region is CSAQKGNQPQHF. The CDR3 DNA reads as TGCAGTGCTCAGAAGGGCAATCAGCCCCAGCATTTT.

The chain uses TRBV12-3 or TRBV12-4 and TRBJ2-1; tentatively, D is TRBD2 (6 bases). V shed 7 bases and J shed 7 bases, with 23 bases lying between them. The CDR3 contains 16 residues. The CDR3 loop reads CASTHPGAGPTNEQFF. CDR3 nucleotides: TGTGCCAGCACCCACCCCGGGGCGGGACCGACAAATGAGCAGTTCTTC.

This clonotype was counted only a few times. The chain uses TRBV7-2 and TRBJ1-2, with 7 bases matching TRBD1. Germline trimming cut 5 bases from V and 8 bases from J; bases unmatched to any gene: 8. The CDR3 has 13 residues. Germline loops: CDR1 SGHTA, CDR2 FQGNSA. The CDR3 is CASSLTQGVGYTF. CDR3 DNA sequence: TGTGCCAGCAGCCTTACCCAGGGGGTAGGCTACACCTTC.